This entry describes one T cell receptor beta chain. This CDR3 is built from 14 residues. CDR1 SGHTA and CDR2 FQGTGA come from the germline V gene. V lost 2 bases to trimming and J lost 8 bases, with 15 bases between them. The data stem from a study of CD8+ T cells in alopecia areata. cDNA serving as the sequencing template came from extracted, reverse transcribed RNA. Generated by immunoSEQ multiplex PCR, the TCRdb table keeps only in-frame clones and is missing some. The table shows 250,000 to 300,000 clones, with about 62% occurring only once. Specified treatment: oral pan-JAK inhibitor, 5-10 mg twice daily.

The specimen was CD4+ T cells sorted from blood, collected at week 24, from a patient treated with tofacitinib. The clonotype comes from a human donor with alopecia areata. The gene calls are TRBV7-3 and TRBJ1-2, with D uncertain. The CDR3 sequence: CASSLVMEGRGYTF. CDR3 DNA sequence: TGTGCCAGCAGCTTAGTTATGGAGGGCAGAGGCTACACCTTC. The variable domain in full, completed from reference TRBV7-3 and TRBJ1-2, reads GAGVSQTPSNKVTEKGKYVELRCDPISGHTALYWYRQSLGQGPEFLIYFQGTGAADDSGLPNDRFFAVRPEGSVSTLKIQRTERGDSAVYLCASSLVMEGRGYTFGSGTRLTVV.